This T cell receptor beta chain was retrieved from a study of T cell repertoires in cytomegalovirus infection. Germline assignment: CDR1 DFQATT and CDR2 SNEGSKA (reference sequence). This CDR3 spans 11 amino acids. This clonotype turned up a few times. TCRdb re-called the reads through MiXCR, storing one row per CDR3 protein. The sample yields 290,000 or so distinct CDR3 sequences, roughly a quarter seen once. The chain couples TRBV20-1 to TRBJ2-7, with 8 bases lining up with TRBD1. The material sequenced was PBMCs. The receptor's source is a human donor in good health (CMV status not recorded). Some clones in this sample may be carry-over from other donors' samples. The chain's CDR3 is CPKDRDHEQYF. The CDR3 coding sequence is TGCCCTAAGGACAGGGACCACGAGCAGTACTTC.